A selection of T cell receptor beta chains follows, all from one sample in a study of shared clonotypes between healthy human individuals. This table comes from immunoSEQ multiplex PCR, and its TCRdb copy is limited to in-frame clones, with some not included. The sample shows some 360,000 clones, roughly 80% of them seen only once. The sequenced material came from memory CD4+ T cells sorted from blood. The receptors stem from a man aged 25 to 40 in good health. CDR3s include the opening cysteine and the closing phenylalanine or tryptophan. Fields, in order: J gene, clone size, D gene, V gene, CDR3 DNA, CDR3 protein. A D gene is named only where the DNA matches it firmly. Clone size is stated in some rows and not others, as once, few, many or a class when expanded.

TRBJ1-1	.	.	TRBV18	TGTGCCAGCTCACCTCTCCCAACAGACACGAACACTGAAGCTTTCTTT	CASSPLPTDTNTEAFF
TRBJ2-2	.	.	TRBV27	TGTGCCAGCAGTCTACCCCACTCGGGAATCATCACCGGGGAGCTGTTTTTT	CASSLPHSGIITGELFF
TRBJ2-1	.	.	TRBV5-4	TGTGCCAGCAGCTTCCTTCTTTCGGGCACAGGTGAGCAGTTCTTC	CASSFLLSGTGEQFF
TRBJ2-2	few	.	TRBV9	TGTGCCAGCAGCGTAGGTGAGGCGCGCACCGGGGAGCTGTTTTTT	CASSVGEARTGELFF
TRBJ2-5	.	TRBD2	TRBV6-4	TGTGCCAGCAGTGACTCGGCGGGAGGGCCTGAGACCCAGTACTTC	CASSDSAGGPETQYF
TRBJ1-3	.	TRBD1	TRBV19	TGTGCCAGTACGGGCCTAAGGACAGGGGAAAGAAACACCATATATTTT	CASTGLRTGERNTIYF
TRBJ2-7	.	.	TRBV30	TGTGCCTGGAGTGTTGGGGGGACCACCTACGAGCAGTACTTC	CAWSVGGTTYEQYF
TRBJ2-7	.	TRBD2	TRBV6-1	TGTGCCAGCAGTGACGCGGCGGGGGTCTACGAGCAGTACTTC	CASSDAAGVYEQYF
TRBJ2-1	.	.	TRBV11-2	TGTGCCAGCAGCCAAACCAGGGGCGGGGAAGAGCAGTTCTTC	CASSQTRGGEEQFF
TRBJ2-1	.	TRBD2	TRBV9	TGTGCCAGCAACATAGCGGGAGGGCCCGGGAATGAGCAGTTCTTC	CASNIAGGPGNEQFF
TRBJ2-2	many	.	TRBV18	TGTGCCAGCTCACCCCGGTGGGACACCGGGGAGCTGTTTTTT	CASSPRWDTGELFF
TRBJ2-1	.	TRBD1	TRBV11-3	TGTGCCAGCAGCTTAGGACAGGGGGTCCACAATGAGCAGTTCTTC	CASSLGQGVHNEQFF
TRBJ2-2	.	.	TRBV2	TGTGCCAGCACCGGGGAGACCGGGGAGCTGTTTTTT	CASTGETGELFF
TRBJ2-7	.	.	TRBV5-1	TGCGCCAGCAGCCAGGGGACTTTTCCCTACGAGCAGTACTTC	CASSQGTFPYEQYF
TRBJ1-2	.	.	TRBV29-1	TGCAGCGTACAGGACAGCGTGTATGGCTACACCTTC	CSVQDSVYGYTF
TRBJ2-3	.	.	TRBV5-1	TGCGCCAGCAGCCCGGGACACCGGGACAGCACAGATACGCAGTATTTT	CASSPGHRDSTDTQYF
TRBJ1-2	.	.	TRBV5-1	TGCGCCAGCAAGGGGCCGGGCTATGGCTACACCTTC	CASKGPGYGYTF
TRBJ2-3	.	.	TRBV2	TGTGCCAGCAAAACGGGAGTTCTAGATACGCAGTATTTT	CASKTGVLDTQYF
TRBJ2-2	.	.	TRBV27	TGTGCCAGCATAAACCCCGGCGGATATACCTACCAGGGGTACACCGGGGAGCTGTTTTTT	CASINPGGYTYQGYTGELFF
TRBJ2-1	.	.	TRBV20-1	TGCAGTGCTTCTACCTACAATGAGCAGTTCTTC	CSASTYNEQFF
TRBJ2-1	.	TRBD1	TRBV28	TGTGCCAGCAGAACCAACGGACAGGGCGGGTACAATGAGCAGTTCTTC	CASRTNGQGGYNEQFF
TRBJ2-2	.	TRBD1	TRBV28	TGTGCCAGCAGTTTAAGGACAGGGGTGGCGACCGGGGAGCTGTTTTTT	CASSLRTGVATGELFF
TRBJ2-1	.	.	TRBV11-2	TGTGCCAGCAGCTTATTTCGCGGTGGAGGCAATGAGCAGTTCTTC	CASSLFRGGGNEQFF
TRBJ1-6	.	.	TRBV7-9	TGTGCCAGCAGCTTATTTCGCAGGGGAGGAGCGGCACCCCTCCACTTT	CASSLFRRGGAAPLHF
TRBJ1-2	.	TRBD1	TRBV5-6	TGTGCCAGCACCTTACGGTTGACAGGGGGGTATGGCTACACCTTC	CASTLRLTGGYGYTF
TRBJ2-7	.	.	TRBV20-1	TGCAGTGCTAGAGCAGGGTACGAGCAGTACTTC	CSARAGYEQYF
TRBJ2-5	.	.	TRBV5-1	TGCGCCAGCAGCTTTGGGGTCCGTGAGACCCAGTACTTC	CASSFGVRETQYF
TRBJ2-5	.	.	TRBV30	TGTGCCTGGAGTGGGCAGCAAGAGACCCAGTACTTC	CAWSGQQETQYF
TRBJ1-1	once	TRBD1	TRBV11-2	TGTGCCAGCAGGGGGGGGACAGATCTTTTGGGTGCTTTCTTT	CASRGGTDLLGAFF
TRBJ2-2	.	.	TRBV28	TGTGCCAGCAGTTCAGGGTTCTCAAACACCGGGGAGCTGTTTTTT	CASSSGFSNTGELFF
TRBJ2-7	once	.	TRBV5-4	TGTGCCAGCAGCTTCTCCCCCAATCGCGAGCAGTACTTC	CASSFSPNREQYF
TRBJ2-1	.	.	TRBV19	TGTGCCAGTAGTCCGAGGGCGAAGGACAATGAGCAGTTCTTC	CASSPRAKDNEQFF
TRBJ1-4	.	.	TRBV5-5	TGTGCCAGCAGCTTGGCCAGCCCCTTGACTAATGAAAAACTGTTTTTT	CASSLASPLTNEKLFF
TRBJ1-1	.	.	TRBV29-1	TGCAGCGCTAAACGGGACTCTGAAGCTTTCTTT	CSAKRDSEAFF
TRBJ2-5	.	.	TRBV7-2	TGTGCCAGCAGCCAGGCGCGTGAAGAGACCCAGTACTTC	CASSQAREETQYF
TRBJ2-1	few	.	TRBV5-5	TGTGCCAGCAGCCTACTTTACAATGAGCAGTTCTTC	CASSLLYNEQFF
TRBJ2-7	many	.	TRBV11-2	TGTGCCAGCAGCCCCCAGGGGTACGAGCAGTACTTC	CASSPQGYEQYF
TRBJ2-3	.	.	TRBV6-1	TGTGCCAGCAGTGAACAACCCCACGGGGGAATCACAGATACGCAGTATTTT	CASSEQPHGGITDTQYF
TRBJ2-7	.	TRBD2	TRBV7-9	TGTGCCAGCAGCTTGGATAGCGGGAGGGCAAGCGAGCAGTACTTC	CASSLDSGRASEQYF
TRBJ2-4	.	.	TRBV19	TGTGCCAGTAGTATTTGGGTTGGCCTAGCCAAAAACATTCAGTACTTC	CASSIWVGLAKNIQYF
TRBJ2-2	.	TRBD1	TRBV25-1	TGTGCCAGCAGTGCAAAGGTCGGGCCAGGGGGTTTCGCCGGGGAGCTGTTTTTT	CASSAKVGPGGFAGELFF
TRBJ2-1	few	.	TRBV11-3	TGTGCCAGCAGCTTAGGCACAGGGTCAGGTGAGCAGTTCTTC	CASSLGTGSGEQFF
TRBJ2-3	.	.	TRBV9	TGTGCCAGCAGCGATTCCACAGATACGCAGTATTTT	CASSDSTDTQYF
TRBJ2-3	.	.	TRBV29-1	TGCAGCACTGCCCTGGGTCAGTCAAGCGGTACGCAGTATTTT	CSTALGQSSGTQYF
TRBJ2-1	many	TRBD1	TRBV5-1	TGCGCCAGCAGCAACTCCATCCCGGGACAGGGGTCGAGCTCCTACAATGAGCAGTTCTTC	CASSNSIPGQGSSSYNEQFF
TRBJ1-2	.	TRBD1	TRBV28	TGTGCCAGCAGTATGACAGGGGGCGACTATGGCTACACCTTC	CASSMTGGDYGYTF
TRBJ1-2	.	.	TRBV7-9	TGTGCCAGCAGCTTAGATTTCGATGGCTACACCTTC	CASSLDFDGYTF
TRBJ2-5	.	TRBD1	TRBV2	TGTGCCACTGCGGGACAGGAACAAGAGACCCAGTACTTC	CATAGQEQETQYF
TRBJ1-1	.	.	TRBV7-3	TGTGCCAGCAGCCAGGGTCTTGGGGAGGCTTTCTTT	CASSQGLGEAFF
TRBJ2-7	many	TRBD2	TRBV6-1	TGTGCCAGCAGTCTAGCGGGAGGAGTTTACGAGCAGTACTTC	CASSLAGGVYEQYF
TRBJ1-3	.	.	TRBV7-7	TGTGCCAGCAGCTTATCTTCCGGAAACACCATATATTTT	CASSLSSGNTIYF
TRBJ1-5	once	.	TRBV5-5	TGTGCCAGCAGCTTGGGTATCGGGGGAGGCAATCAGCCCCAGCATTTT	CASSLGIGGGNQPQHF
TRBJ2-7	.	TRBD2	TRBV27	TGTGCCAGCAGGGCCGGGACTAGCGGGCAAACCTACGAGCAGTACTTC	CASRAGTSGQTYEQYF
TRBJ1-4	few	.	TRBV18	TGTGCCAGCTCATCAGACAACGGCCGATGGGGCTCGGCACTGTTTTTT	CASSSDNGRWGSALFF
TRBJ2-1	.	TRBD2	TRBV5-1	TGCGCCAGCAGCTTGGTCACTAGCGGGTCCTACAATGAGCAGTTCTTC	CASSLVTSGSYNEQFF
TRBJ2-7	.	TRBD1	TRBV18	TGTGCCAGCTCACAGTCGACAGGGGGGGAAGAGCAGTACTTC	CASSQSTGGEEQYF
TRBJ2-1	.	TRBD2	TRBV5-1	TGCGCCAGCAGCTACGGGCTAGCGGGAGTCGATGAGCAGTTCTTC	CASSYGLAGVDEQFF
TRBJ1-2	.	TRBD1	TRBV6-4	TGTGCCAGCAGGGGACAGGAACCCTATGGCTACACCTTC	CASRGQEPYGYTF
TRBJ1-5	.	.	TRBV6-1	TGTGCCAGCAGTGAAGTGGGCAACCCCCAGCATTTT	CASSEVGNPQHF
TRBJ1-1	.	.	TRBV6-1	TGTGCCAGTGCGGTGGTAGGCACTGAAGCTTTCTTT	CASAVVGTEAFF